This T cell receptor beta chain comes out of a study of blood T cell repertoires in COVID-19. Study as a whole: Acute and convalescent COVID-19 specimens originated in the United States, Italy and Spain.

Original processing methods: By means of reference gene primer amplification, nucleated cell counts were estimated. Generated by immunoSEQ multiplex PCR, the TCRdb table keeps only in-frame clones and is missing some. V and J calls and clone size come straight from that table; D and trimming were deduced from the DNA. This table holds around 260,000 clones, approximately 89% found once. This clone came up once. The receptor's source is a woman aged 45-65 years with acute or convalescent COVID-19. Sequenced sample: peripheral blood.

The chain's CDR3 is CASSQVGSFTEAFF. CDR3 in DNA: TGCGCCAGCAGCCAAGTGGGGAGTTTCACTGAAGCTTTCTTT. This chain joins TRBV4-3 and TRBJ1-1; D uncertain. V lost 1 base and J 4 bases, leaving 10 bases between the germline ends. The germline V gene has CDR1 LGHNA and CDR2 YSLEER. This CDR3 has 14 residues.